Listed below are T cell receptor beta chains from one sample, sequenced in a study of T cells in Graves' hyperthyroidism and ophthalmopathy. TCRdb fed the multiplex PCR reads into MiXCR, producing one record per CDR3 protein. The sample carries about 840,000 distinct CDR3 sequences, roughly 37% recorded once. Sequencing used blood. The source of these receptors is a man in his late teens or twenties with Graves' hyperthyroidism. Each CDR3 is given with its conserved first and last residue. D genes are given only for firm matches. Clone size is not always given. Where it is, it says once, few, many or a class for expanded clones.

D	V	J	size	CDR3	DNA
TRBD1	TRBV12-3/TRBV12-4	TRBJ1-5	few	CASSSSRDRGHNQPQHF	TGTGCCAGCAGTTCATCCCGGGACAGGGGACACAATCAGCCCCAGCATTTT
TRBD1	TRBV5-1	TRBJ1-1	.	CASFRGTGDTEAFF	TGCGCCAGCTTTAGGGGGACAGGGGACACTGAAGCTTTCTTT
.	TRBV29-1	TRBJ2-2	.	CSVEGTGYTGELFF	TGCAGCGTTGAAGGCACGGGCTACACCGGGGAGCTGTTTTTT
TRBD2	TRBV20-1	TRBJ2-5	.	CSARDPMGTSGGQETQYF	TGCAGTGCTAGAGATCCAATGGGGACTAGCGGGGGCCAAGAGACCCAGTACTTC
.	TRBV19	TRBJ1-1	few	CASSIFPGWDTEAFF	TGTGCCAGTAGTATTTTTCCAGGGTGGGACACTGAAGCTTTCTTT
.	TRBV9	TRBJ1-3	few	CASSVDRNLSGNTIYF	TGTGCCAGCAGCGTAGATCGAAACCTCTCTGGAAACACCATATATTTT
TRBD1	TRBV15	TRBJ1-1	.	CATSSEGDSPTEAFF	TGTGCCACCAGCAGCGAAGGGGACAGCCCCACTGAAGCTTTCTTT
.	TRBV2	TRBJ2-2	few	CASNSVANTGELFF	TGTGCCAGCAACTCTGTAGCGAACACCGGGGAGCTGTTTTTT
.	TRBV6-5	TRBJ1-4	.	CASSYSLGGNEKLFF	TGTGCCAGCAGTTACTCCCTCGGGGGGAACGAAAAACTGTTTTTT
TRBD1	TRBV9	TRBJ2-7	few	CASSVGRTGRTYEQYF	TGTGCCAGCAGCGTAGGAAGGACAGGAAGAACCTACGAGCAGTACTTC
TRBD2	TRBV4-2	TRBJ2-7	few	CASSPGTSGGAYEQYF	TGTGCCAGCAGCCCCGGGACTAGCGGGGGAGCATACGAGCAGTACTTC
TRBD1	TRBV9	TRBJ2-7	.	CASSSKDRAPYEQYF	TGTGCCAGCAGCTCCAAAGACAGGGCTCCCTACGAGCAGTACTTC
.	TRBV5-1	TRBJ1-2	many	CASSWGGEVYGYTF	TGCGCCAGCAGCTGGGGAGGTGAGGTCTACGGCTACACCTTC